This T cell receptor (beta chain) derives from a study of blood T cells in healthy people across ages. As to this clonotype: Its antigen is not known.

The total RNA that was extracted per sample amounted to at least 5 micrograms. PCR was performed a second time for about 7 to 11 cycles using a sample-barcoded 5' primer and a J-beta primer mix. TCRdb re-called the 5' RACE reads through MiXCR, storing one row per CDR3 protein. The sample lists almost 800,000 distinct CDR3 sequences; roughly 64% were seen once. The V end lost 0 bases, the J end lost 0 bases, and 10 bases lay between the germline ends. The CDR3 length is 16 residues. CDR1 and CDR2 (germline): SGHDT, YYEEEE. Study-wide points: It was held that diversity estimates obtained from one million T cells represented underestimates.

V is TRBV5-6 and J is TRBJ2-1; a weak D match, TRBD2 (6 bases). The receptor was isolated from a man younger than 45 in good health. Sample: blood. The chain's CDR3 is CASSLGGLRSYNEQFF. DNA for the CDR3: TGTGCCAGCAGCTTGGGGGGACTTCGCTCCTACAATGAGCAGTTCTTC.